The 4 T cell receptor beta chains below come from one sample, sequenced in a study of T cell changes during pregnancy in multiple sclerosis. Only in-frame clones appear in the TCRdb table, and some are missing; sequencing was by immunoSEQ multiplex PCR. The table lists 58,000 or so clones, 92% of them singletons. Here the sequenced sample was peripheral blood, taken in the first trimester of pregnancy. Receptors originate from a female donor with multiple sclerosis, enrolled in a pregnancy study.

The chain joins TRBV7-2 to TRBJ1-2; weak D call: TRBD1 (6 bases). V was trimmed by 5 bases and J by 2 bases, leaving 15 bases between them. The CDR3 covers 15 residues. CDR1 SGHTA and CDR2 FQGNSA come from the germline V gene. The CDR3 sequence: CASSRGGGRNYGYTF. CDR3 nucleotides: TGTGCCAGCAGCCGGGGAGGGGGACGAAACTATGGCTACACCTTC.

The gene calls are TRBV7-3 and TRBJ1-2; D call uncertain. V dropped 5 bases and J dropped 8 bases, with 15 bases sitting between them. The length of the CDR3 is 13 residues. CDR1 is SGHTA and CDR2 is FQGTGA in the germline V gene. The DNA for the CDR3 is TGTGCCAGCAGCCCCGATCCAAGCGGCGGCTACACCTTC. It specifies CASSPDPSGGYTF.

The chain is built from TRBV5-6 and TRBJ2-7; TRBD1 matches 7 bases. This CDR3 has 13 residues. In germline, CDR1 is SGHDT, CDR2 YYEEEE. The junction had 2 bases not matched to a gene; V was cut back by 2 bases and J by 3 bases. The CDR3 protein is CASSFWTGYEQYF. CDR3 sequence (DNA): TGTGCCAGCAGCTTTTGGACAGGCTACGAGCAGTACTTC.

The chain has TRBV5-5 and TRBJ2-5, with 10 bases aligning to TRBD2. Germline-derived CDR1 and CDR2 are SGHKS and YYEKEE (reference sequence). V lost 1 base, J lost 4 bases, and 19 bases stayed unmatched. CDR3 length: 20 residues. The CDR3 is CASSLSRAGWVLAGRETQYF. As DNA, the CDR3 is TGTGCCAGCAGCTTGAGTAGGGCAGGGTGGGTACTAGCGGGACGAGAGACCCAGTACTTC.